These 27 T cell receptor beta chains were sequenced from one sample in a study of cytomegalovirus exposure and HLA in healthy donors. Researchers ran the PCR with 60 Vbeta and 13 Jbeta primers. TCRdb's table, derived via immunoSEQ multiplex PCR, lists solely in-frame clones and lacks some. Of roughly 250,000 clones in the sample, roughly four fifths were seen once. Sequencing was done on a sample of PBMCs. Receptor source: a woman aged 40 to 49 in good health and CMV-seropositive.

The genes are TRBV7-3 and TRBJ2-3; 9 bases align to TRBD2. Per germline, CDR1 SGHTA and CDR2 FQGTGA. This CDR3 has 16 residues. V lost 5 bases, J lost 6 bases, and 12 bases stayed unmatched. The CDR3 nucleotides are TGTGCCAGCAGCCAACATAGGCGGGAGGGCTGGGATACGCAGTATTTT. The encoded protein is CASSQHRREGWDTQYF.

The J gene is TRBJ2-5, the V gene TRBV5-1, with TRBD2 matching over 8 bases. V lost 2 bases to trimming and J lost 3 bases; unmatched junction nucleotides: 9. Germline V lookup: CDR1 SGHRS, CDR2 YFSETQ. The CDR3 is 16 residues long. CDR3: CASSFGLVAGKETQYF. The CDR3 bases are TGCGCCAGCAGCTTCGGTCTCGTAGCGGGGAAAGAGACCCAGTACTTC. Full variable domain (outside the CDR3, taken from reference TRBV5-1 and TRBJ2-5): KAGVTQTPRYLIKTRGQQVTLSCSPISGHRSVSWYQQTPGQGLQFLFEYFSETQRNKGNFPGRFSGRQFSNSRSEMNVSTLELGDSALYLCASSFGLVAGKETQYFGPGTRLLVL.

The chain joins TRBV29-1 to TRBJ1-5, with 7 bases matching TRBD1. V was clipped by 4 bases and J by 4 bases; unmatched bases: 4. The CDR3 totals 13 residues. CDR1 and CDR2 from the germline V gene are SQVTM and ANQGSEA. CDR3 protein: CSVATGTNQPQHF. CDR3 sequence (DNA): TGCAGCGTTGCGACAGGGACAAATCAGCCCCAGCATTTT.

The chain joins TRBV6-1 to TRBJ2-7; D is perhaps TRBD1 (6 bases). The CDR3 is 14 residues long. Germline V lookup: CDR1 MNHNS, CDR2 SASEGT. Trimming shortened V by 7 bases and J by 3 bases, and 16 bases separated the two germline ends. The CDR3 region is CASNGGHTDYEQYF. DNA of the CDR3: TGTGCCAGCAATGGGGGACATACCGACTACGAGCAGTACTTC.

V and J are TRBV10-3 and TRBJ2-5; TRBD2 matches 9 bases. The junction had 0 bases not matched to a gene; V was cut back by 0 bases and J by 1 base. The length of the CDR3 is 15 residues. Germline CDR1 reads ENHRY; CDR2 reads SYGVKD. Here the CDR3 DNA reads TGTGCCATCAGTGAGTCGACTAGCGGCCAAGAGACCCAGTACTTC. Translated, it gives CAISESTSGQETQYF.

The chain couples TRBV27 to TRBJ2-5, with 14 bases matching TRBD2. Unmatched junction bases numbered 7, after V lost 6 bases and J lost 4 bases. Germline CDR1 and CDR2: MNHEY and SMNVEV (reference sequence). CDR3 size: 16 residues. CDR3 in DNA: TGTGCCAGCAGCGCTCCCGGGACTAGCGGGAGAGAGACCCAGTACTTC. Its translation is CASSAPGTSGRETQYF.

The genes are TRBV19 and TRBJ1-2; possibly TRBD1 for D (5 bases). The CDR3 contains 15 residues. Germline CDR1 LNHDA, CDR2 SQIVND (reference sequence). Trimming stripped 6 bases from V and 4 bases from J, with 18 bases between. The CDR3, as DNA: TGTGCCAGTAGCCTCGAACAGACAGTACTCTATGGCTACACCTTC. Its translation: CASSLEQTVLYGYTF.

The CDR3 nucleotides read TGTGCCAGCAGTGTAGACAGGGGGCGAGAGACCCAGTACTTC. Protein: CASSVDRGRETQYF. The V call is TRBV6-5, the J call TRBJ2-5; TRBD1 aligns across 10 bases. The germline CDR1 and CDR2 sequences are MNHEY and SVGAGI. This CDR3 spans 14 amino acids. Trimming cost V 5 bases and J 4 bases; bases outside gene matches: 4.

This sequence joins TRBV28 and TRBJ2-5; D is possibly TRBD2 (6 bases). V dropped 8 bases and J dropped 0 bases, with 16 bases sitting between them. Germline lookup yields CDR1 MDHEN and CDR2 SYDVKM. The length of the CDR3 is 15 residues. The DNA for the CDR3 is TGTGCCAGCCTTAAAACGGGAGTCTACCAAGAGACCCAGTACTTC. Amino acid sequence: CASLKTGVYQETQYF.

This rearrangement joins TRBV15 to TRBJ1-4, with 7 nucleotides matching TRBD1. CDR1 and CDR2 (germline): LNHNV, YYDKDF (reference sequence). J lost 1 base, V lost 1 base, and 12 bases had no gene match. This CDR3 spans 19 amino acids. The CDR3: CATSRAQGGSIITNEKLFF. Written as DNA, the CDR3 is TGTGCCACCAGCAGAGCCCAGGGGGGTTCGATCATAACTAATGAAAAACTGTTTTTT. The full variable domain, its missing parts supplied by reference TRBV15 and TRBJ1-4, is DAMVIQNPRYQVTQFGKPVTLSCSQTLNHNVMYWYQQKSSQAPKLLFHYYDKDFNNEADTPDNFQSRRPNTSFCFLDIRSPGLGDTAMYLCATSRAQGGSIITNEKLFFGSGTQLSVL.

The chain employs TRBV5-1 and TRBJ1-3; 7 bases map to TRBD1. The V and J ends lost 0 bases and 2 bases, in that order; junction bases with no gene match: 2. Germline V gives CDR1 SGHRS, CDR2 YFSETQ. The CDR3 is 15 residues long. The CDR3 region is CASSLGQGAGNTIYF. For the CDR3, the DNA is TGCGCCAGCAGCTTGGGTCAGGGGGCTGGAAACACCATATATTTT.

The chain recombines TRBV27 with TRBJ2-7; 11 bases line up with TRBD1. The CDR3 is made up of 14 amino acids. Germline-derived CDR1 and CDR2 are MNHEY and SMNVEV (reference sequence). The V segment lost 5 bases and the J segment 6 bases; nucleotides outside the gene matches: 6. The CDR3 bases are TGTGCCAGCAGTGCCGGACAGGGGGCCTCCGAGCAGTACTTC. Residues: CASSAGQGASEQYF.

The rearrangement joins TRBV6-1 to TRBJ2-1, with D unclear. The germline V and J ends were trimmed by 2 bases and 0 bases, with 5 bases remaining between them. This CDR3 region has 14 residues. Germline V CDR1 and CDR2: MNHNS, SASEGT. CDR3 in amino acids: CASSEIDSYNEQFF. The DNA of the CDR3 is TGTGCCAGCAGTGAAATAGACTCCTACAATGAGCAGTTCTTC.

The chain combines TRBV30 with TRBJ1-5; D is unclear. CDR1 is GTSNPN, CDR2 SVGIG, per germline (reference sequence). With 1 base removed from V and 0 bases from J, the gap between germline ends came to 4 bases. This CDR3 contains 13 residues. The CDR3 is CAWSADSNQPQHF. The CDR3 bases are TGTGCCTGGAGTGCAGATAGCAATCAGCCCCAGCATTTT. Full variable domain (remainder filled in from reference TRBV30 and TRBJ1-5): SQTIHQWPATLVQPVGSPLSLECTVEGTSNPNLYWYRQAAGRGLQLLFYSVGIGQISSEVPQNLSASRPQDRQFILSSKKLLLSDSGFYLCAWSADSNQPQHFGDGTRLSIL.

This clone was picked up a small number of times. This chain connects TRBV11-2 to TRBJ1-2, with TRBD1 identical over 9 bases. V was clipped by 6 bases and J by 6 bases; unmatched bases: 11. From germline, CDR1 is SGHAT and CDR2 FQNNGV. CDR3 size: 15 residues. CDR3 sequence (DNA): TGTGCCAGCAGGGTACCCGGGACAGGGACAGATGGCTACACCTTC. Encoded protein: CASRVPGTGTDGYTF.

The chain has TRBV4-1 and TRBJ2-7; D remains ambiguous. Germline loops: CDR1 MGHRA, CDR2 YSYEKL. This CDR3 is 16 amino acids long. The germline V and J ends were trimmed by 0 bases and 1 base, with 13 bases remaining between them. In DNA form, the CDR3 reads TGCGCCAGCAGCCAAGAGGCGGCAGTCTTTTCCTACGAGCAGTACTTC. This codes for CASSQEAAVFSYEQYF.

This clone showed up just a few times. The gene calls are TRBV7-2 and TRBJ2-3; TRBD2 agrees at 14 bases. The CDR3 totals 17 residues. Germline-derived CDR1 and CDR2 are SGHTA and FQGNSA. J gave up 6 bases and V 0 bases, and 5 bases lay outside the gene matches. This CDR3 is CASSLARTSGRWDTQYF. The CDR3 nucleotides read TGTGCCAGCAGCTTAGCTAGGACTAGCGGGAGGTGGGATACGCAGTATTTT.

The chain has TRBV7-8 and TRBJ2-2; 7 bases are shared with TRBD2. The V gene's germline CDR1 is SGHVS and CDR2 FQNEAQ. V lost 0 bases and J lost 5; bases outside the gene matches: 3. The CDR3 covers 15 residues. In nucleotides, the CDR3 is TGTGCCAGCAGCTTAGCGAGAGCGGGAACCGGGGAGCTGTTTTTT. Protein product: CASSLARAGTGELFF.

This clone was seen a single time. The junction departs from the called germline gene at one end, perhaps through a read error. CDR3 protein: CASSRDSQETQYF. In nucleotides, the CDR3 is TGTGCTAGCAGCCGGGACTCGCAAGAGACCCAGTACTTC. The gene calls are TRBV7-7 and TRBJ2-5, with D possibly TRBD2 on 6 matching bases. The germline CDR1 and CDR2 sequences are SSHAT and FNYEAQ (reference sequence). This CDR3 region has 13 residues. The whole variable domain, filled in from reference TRBV7-7 and TRBJ2-5, reads GAGVSQSPRYKVTKRGQDVTLRCDPISSHATLYWYQQALGQGPEFLTYFNYEAQPDKSGLPSDRFSAERPEGSISTLTIQRTEQRDSAMYRCASSRDSQETQYFGPGTRLLVL.

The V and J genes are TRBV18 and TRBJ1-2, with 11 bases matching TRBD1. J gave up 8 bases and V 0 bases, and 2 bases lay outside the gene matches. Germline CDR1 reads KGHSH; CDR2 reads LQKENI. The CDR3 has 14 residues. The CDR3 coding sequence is TGTGCCAGCTCACCACCGGACAGGGGGCCCGGCTACACCTTC. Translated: CASSPPDRGPGYTF.

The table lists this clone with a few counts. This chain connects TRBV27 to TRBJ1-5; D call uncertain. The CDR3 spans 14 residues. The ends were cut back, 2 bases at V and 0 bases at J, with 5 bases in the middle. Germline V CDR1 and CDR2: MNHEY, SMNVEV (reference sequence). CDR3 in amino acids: CASSLVYSNQPQHF. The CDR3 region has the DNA TGTGCCAGCAGTTTAGTGTATAGCAATCAGCCCCAGCATTTT.

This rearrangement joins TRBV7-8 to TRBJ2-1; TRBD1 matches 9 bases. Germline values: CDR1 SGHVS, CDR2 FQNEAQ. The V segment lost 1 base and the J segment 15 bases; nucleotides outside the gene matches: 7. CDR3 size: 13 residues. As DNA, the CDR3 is TGTGCCAGCAGCTTAGGGGACAGGGACTCCCGGTTCTTC. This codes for CASSLGDRDSRFF.

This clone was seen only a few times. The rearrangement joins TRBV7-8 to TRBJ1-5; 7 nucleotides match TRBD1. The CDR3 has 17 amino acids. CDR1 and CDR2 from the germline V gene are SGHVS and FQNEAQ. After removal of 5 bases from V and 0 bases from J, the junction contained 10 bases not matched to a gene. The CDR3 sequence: CASSQEAGGYSNQPQHF. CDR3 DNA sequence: TGTGCCAGCAGCCAAGAGGCAGGGGGTTATAGCAATCAGCCCCAGCATTTT.

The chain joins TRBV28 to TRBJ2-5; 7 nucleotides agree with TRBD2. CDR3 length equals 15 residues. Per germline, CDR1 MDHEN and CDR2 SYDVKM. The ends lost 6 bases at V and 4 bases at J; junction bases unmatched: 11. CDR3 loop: CASSKLREKRETQYF. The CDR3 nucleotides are TGTGCCAGCAGCAAACTGCGGGAGAAGAGAGAGACCCAGTACTTC.

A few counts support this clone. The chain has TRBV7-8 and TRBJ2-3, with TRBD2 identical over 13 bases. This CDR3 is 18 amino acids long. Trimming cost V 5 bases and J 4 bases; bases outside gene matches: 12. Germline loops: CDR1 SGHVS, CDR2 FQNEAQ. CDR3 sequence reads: CASSPSRLAGGPADTQYF. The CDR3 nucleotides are TGTGCCAGCAGCCCTAGTCGACTAGCGGGGGGCCCGGCAGATACGCAGTATTTT.

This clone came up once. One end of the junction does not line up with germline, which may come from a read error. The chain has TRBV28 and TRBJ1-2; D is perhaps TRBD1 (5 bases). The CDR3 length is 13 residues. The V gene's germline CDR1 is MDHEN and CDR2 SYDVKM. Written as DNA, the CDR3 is TGTGCCGGCAGTCCCGGGGGAAATTATGGCTACACCTTC. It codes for CAGSPGGNYGYTF.

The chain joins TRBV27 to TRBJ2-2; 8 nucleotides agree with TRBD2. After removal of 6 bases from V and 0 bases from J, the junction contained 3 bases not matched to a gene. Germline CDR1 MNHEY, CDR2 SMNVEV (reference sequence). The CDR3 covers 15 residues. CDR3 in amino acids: CASRLLAANTGELFF. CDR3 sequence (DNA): TGTGCCAGCAGATTACTAGCGGCGAACACCGGGGAGCTGTTTTTT.